This T cell receptor (beta chain) was identified during a study of graft-versus-host responses after intestinal transplantation. Study summary: The study gave all recipients anti-thymocyte globulin induction, then tacrolimus and steroids for roughly 3 years.

Whole-study results and caveats: Detection of GvH clones occurred in recipient marrow, and some had their first appearance in ileum or blood. Allograft graft-versus-host to host-versus-graft clonal ratios ran high in patients with graft-donor T cell macrochimerism. Among circulating GvH clones, peak levels were associated with early post-transplant declines in HvG clones.

On this clone: Its antigen is still unknown.

Clones were sequenced by immunoSEQ multiplex PCR, and TCRdb holds only the in-frame ones, with some missing. The table records around 18,000 clones, over 75% of them present only once. The CDR3 runs 15 residues. The germline CDR1 and CDR2 sequences are MNHNS and SASEGT. The chain has TRBV6-1 and TRBJ2-5; perhaps TRBD1 as D (5 bases). The J call may be mistaken, given a closer DNA end match to TRBJ2-7. The material was PBMCs, obtained 14 days after transplant. The receptor's source is a human patient who received an intestinal transplant, so some T cells may come from the graft donor. CDR3 bases: TGTGCCAGCAGTGTAGCTGGACACACCTCCTACGAGCAGTACTTC. It yields the protein CASSVAGHTSYEQYF.